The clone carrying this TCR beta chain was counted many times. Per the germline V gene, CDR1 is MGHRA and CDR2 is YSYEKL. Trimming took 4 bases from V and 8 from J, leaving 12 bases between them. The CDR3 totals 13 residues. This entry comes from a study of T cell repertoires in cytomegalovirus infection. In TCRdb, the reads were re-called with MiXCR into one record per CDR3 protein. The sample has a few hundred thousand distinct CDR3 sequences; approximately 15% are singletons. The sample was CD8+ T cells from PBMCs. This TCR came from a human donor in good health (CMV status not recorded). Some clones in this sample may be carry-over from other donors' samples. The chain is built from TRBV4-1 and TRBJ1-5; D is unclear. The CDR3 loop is CASSPAVREPQHF. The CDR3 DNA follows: TGCGCCAGCAGCCCCGCGGTGCGCGAGCCCCAGCATTTT.